This record looks at one T cell receptor (beta chain) sequence and its context. The data stem from a study of blood T cell repertoires in COVID-19. For the study at large: Samples taken during acute and convalescent COVID-19 were collected in the United States, Italy and Spain. Nucleic acid was either cDNA or gDNA, and it came from T cells, B-cell-depleted T cells, or PBMCs.

Under the authors' procedure: Researchers report that nucleated cell counts were estimated from reference gene primer amplification. The method was immunoSEQ multiplex PCR; TCRdb's version includes in-frame clones alone and lacks a portion of them. V and J calls and clone size are copied from that table; D and trimming were computed from the DNA. Among under 120,000 clones, roughly nine tenths were seen once, and the ten largest hold about 34%. This clonotype was obtained from an elderly woman with acute or convalescent COVID-19. The sequencing input was peripheral blood.

The CDR3: CASSSTWRFAYEQYF. CDR3 sequence (DNA): TGTGCCAGCAGCTCAACGTGGCGGTTCGCCTACGAGCAGTACTTC. V gene TRBV7-2 combines with J gene TRBJ2-7, with D unclear. Germline lookup yields CDR1 SGHTA and CDR2 FQGNSA. The CDR3 is 15 residues long. The V and J ends lost 4 bases and 2 bases respectively, with 15 bases between them. The full variable domain, in which reference TRBV7-2 and TRBJ2-7 provide the parts outside the CDR3, is GAGVSQSPSNKVTEKGKDVELRCDPISGHTALYWYRQSLGQGLEFLIYFQGNSAPDKSGLPSDRFSAERTGGSVSTLTIQRTQQEDSAVYLCASSSTWRFAYEQYFGPGTRLTVT.